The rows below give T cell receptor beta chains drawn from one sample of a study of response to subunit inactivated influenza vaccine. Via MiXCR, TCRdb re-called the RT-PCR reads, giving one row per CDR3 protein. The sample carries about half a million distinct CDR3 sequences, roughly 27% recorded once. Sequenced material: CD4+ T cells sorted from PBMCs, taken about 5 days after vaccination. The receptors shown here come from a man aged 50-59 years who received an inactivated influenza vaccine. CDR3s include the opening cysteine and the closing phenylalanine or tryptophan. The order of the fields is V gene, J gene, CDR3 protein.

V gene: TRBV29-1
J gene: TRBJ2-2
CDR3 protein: CSVATGTVNTGELFF

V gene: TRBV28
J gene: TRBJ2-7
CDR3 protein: CASHGGRAYEQYF

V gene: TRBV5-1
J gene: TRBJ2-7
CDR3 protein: CASSTGTGKKYEQYF

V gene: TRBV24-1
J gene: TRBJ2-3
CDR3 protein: CATSDSRKDRGRTDTQYF

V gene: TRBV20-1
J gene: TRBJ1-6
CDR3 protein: CSARGTGGFLNSPLHF

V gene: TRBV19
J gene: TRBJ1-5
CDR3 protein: CASGQGYGNQPQHF

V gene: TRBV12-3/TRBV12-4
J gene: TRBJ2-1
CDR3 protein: CASTYGGGAYNEQFF

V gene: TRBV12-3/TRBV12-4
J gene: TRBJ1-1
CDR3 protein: CAISPRTEAFF

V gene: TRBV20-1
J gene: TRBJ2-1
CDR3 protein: CSARIPQEQFF

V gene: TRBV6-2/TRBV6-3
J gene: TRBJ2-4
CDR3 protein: CASRGEKGSGIQYF

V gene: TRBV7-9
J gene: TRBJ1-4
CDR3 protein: CASSPRDPNEKLFF

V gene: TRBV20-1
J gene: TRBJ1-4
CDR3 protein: CSASPIATNEKLFF

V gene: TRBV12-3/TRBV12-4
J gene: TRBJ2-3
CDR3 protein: CASSSDNTDTQYF

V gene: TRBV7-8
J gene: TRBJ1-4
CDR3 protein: CASSKGTGVNEKLFF

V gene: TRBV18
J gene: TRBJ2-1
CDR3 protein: CASSPRVGYNEQFF

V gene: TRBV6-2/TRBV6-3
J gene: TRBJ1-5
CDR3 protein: CASLQSSNQPQHF

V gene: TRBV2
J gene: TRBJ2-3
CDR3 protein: CASSGGMSDTQYF

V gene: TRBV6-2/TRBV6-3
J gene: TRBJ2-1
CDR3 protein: CASSYQILSGSTYNEQFF

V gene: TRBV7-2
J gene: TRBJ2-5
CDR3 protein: CASSLAGGRETQYF

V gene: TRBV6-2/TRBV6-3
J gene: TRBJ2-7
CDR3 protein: CASSKRTRSYEQYF

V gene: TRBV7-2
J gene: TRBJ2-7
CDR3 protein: CASSLVVLAGNSYEQYF

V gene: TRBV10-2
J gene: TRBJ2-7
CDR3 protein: CASRDRVYEQYF

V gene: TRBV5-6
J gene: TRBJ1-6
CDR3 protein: CASSLSSQGGSPLHF

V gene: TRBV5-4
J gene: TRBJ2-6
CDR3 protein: CASSSGFSGANVLTF

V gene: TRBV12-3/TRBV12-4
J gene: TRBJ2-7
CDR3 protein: CASSRGFYEQYF

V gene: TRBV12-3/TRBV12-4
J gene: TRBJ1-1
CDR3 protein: CASRDTGVEAFF

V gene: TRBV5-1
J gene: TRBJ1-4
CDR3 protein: CASSLGTGLNEKLFF

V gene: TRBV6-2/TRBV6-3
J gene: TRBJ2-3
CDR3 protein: CASSYRRTGRGTDTQYF

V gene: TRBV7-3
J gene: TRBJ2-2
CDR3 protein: CASSSYNGELFF

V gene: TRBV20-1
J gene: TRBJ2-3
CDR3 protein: CSALHLAGVKDTQYF

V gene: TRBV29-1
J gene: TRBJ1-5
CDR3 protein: CSVAGTGEGQPQHF

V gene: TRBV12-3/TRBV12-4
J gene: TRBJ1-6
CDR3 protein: CASSRDRGSPLHF

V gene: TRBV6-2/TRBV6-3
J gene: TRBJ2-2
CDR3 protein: CASRSAGVTGELFF

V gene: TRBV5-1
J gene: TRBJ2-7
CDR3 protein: CASSPGQDSYEQYF

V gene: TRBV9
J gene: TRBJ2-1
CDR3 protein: CASQRGGSGEQFF

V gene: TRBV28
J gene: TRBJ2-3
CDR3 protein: CASSPQPRTSGTTDTQYF

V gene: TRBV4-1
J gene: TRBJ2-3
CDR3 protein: CASSQDPNTDTQYF

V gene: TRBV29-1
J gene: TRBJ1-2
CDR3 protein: CSVEKGYTF

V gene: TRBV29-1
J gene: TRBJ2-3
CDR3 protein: CSVQTSGRTDTQYF

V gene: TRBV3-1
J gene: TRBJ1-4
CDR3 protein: CASSQAEVNEKLFF

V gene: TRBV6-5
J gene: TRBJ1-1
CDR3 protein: CASSYSNREGTEAFF

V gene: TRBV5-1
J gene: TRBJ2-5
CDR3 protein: CASSSAVAGGQETQYF

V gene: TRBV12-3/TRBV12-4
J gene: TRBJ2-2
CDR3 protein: CASTRGVGELFF

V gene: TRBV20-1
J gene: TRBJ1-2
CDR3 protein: CSADRDGYTF

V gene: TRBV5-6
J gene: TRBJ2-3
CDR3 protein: CASSFNSGPAESKDTQYF